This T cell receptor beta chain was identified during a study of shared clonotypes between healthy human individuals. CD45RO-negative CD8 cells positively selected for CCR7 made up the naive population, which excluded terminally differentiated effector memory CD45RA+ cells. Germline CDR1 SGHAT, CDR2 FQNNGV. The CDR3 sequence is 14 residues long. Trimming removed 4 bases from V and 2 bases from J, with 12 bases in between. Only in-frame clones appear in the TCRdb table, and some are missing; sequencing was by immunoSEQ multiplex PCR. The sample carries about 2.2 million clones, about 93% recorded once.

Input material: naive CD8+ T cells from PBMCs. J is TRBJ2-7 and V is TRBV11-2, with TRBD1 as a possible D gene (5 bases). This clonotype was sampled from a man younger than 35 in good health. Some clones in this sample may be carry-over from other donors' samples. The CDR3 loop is CASSYDAGTYEQYF. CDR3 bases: TGTGCCAGCAGCTACGACGCAGGGACCTACGAGCAGTACTTC. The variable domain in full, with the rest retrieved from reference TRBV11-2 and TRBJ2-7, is EAGVAQSPRYKIIEKRQSVAFWCNPISGHATLYWYQQILGQGPKLLIQFQNNGVVDDSQLPKDRFSAERLKGVDSTLKIQPAKLEDSAVYLCASSYDAGTYEQYFGPGTRLTVT.